The 27 T cell receptor beta chains below were found in one sample sequenced in a study of beta chain features in type 1 diabetes. Study-wide points: All four CD4+ subsets of Type 1 diabetes patients contained TCRB CDR3s that were moderately but significantly shorter.

Since all of the isolated RNA was reverse transcribed, expressed TCRB transcripts were what got sequenced. Method: immunoSEQ multiplex PCR; TCRdb's copy keeps in-frame clones and lacks some. Among approximately 260,000 clones, roughly 20% were seen once, and the ten largest hold 0.028%. The antigens these receptors bind are not known. The sample taken for sequencing was naive CD4+ T cells from blood. Source of these receptors: a woman aged 35 to 49 with type 1 diabetes.

This clone was recorded a few times. This sequence joins TRBV4-2 and TRBJ2-4; 8 bases agree with TRBD2. Per the germline V gene, CDR1 is LGHNA and CDR2 is YNFKEQ. The CDR3 extends over 15 amino acids. V was clipped by 0 bases and J by 5 bases; unmatched bases: 3. CDR3 in amino acids: CASSQDYGGENIQYF. CDR3 nucleotide sequence: TGTGCCAGCAGCCAAGATTACGGGGGGGAAAACATTCAGTACTTC.

The chain has TRBV30 and TRBJ1-2; a possible D gene is TRBD1 (6 bases). Trimming cost V 2 bases and J 7 bases, with 11 bases left between them. This CDR3 region has 12 residues. CDR1 and CDR2 from the germline V gene are GTSNPN and SVGIG (reference sequence). Here the CDR3 reads CAWSPGAIGYTF. DNA for the CDR3: TGTGCCTGGAGTCCAGGGGCGATTGGCTACACCTTC.

CDR3 in amino acids: CASSQVRGGSGNFYNEQFF. In DNA, the CDR3 is TGTGCCAGCAGCCAAGTACGGGGCGGGAGTGGTAATTTCTACAATGAGCAGTTCTTC. The chain is built from TRBV4-2 and TRBJ2-1; 7 bases line up with TRBD2. V was pared by 1 base and J by 3 bases, with 15 bases of the junction left unmatched. The germline CDR1 and CDR2 sequences are LGHNA and YNFKEQ. CDR3 length equals 19 residues.

This clone appeared a few times. CDR3: CASSPSRDSKNTEAFF. The CDR3 nucleotides read TGTGCCAGCTCACCTTCCCGGGACTCAAAGAACACTGAAGCTTTCTTT. V and J are TRBV18 and TRBJ1-1; possibly TRBD1 for D (5 bases). The CDR3 totals 16 residues. Trimming pared 3 bases from V and 1 base from J, leaving 15 bases between. Germline V CDR1 and CDR2: KGHSH, LQKENI.

This clone was seen a few times. This chain joins TRBV7-2 and TRBJ2-1; 10 positions agree with TRBD2. J lost 15 bases, V lost 1 base, and 6 bases had no gene match. The germline CDR1 and CDR2 sequences are SGHTA and FQGNSA. This CDR3 contains 13 residues. This chain's CDR3 is CASSLGVQREGFF. In nucleotides, the CDR3 is TGTGCCAGCAGCTTAGGGGTCCAGCGGGAGGGGTTCTTC.

This clone was counted a few times. The rearrangement links TRBV5-4 to TRBJ1-2, with unresolved D. Trimming took 0 bases from V and 4 from J, leaving 19 bases between them. The germline V gene encodes CDR1 SGHNT and CDR2 YYREEE (reference sequence). CDR3 length equals 17 residues. Written as DNA, the CDR3 is TGTGCCAGCAGCTTGGTTCCCTCTGCGGGGTGGGTCTATGGCTACACCTTC. Protein sequence: CASSLVPSAGWVYGYTF.

The chain is built from TRBV4-3 and TRBJ1-1, with a weak D call TRBD1 (6 bases). The V gene lost 4 bases and the J gene lost 2 bases, with 17 bases spanning the gap. CDR3 length: 16 residues. Germline CDR1 reads LGHNA; CDR2 reads YSLEER. The CDR3 is CASSPAAGQLNTEAFF. In DNA, the CDR3 is TGCGCCAGCAGCCCTGCCGCCGGACAGCTCAACACTGAAGCTTTCTTT.

This clone was seen only a few times. This chain links TRBV19 with TRBJ2-3; 7 bases map to TRBD2. V was pared by 1 base and J by 8 bases, with 3 bases of the junction left unmatched. This CDR3 comprises 13 residues. Germline loops: CDR1 LNHDA, CDR2 SQIVND (reference sequence). The CDR3 sequence: CASSIGGRGTQYF. The CDR3 coding sequence is TGTGCCAGTAGTATAGGCGGGAGAGGTACGCAGTATTTT.

This sequence joins TRBV7-6 and TRBJ2-1, with a weak D call TRBD1 (6 bases). V shed 5 bases and J shed 4 bases, with 9 bases lying between them. The CDR3 spans 13 residues. CDR1 and CDR2 from the germline V gene are SGHVS and FNYEAQ. The CDR3 reads CASSPGQYNEQFF. CDR3 in DNA: TGTGCCAGCAGCCCCGGACAGTACAATGAGCAGTTCTTC.

This clone has just a few counts. The chain carries TRBV5-1 and TRBJ1-1; D remains ambiguous. Per germline, CDR1 SGHRS and CDR2 YFSETQ. The CDR3 has 12 amino acids. The V end lost 1 base, the J end lost 3 bases, and 4 bases lay between the germline ends. CDR3 sequence reads: CASSLSDTEAFF. The DNA for the CDR3 is TGCGCCAGCAGCTTGTCGGACACTGAAGCTTTCTTT.

The V gene is TRBV7-9, the J gene TRBJ1-1, with D possibly matching TRBD1 (6 bases). Between the trimmed V and J ends, which lost 6 bases and 5 bases, there was a span of 16 bases. The CDR3 extends over 14 amino acids. Per the germline V gene, CDR1 is SEHNR and CDR2 is FQNEAQ (reference sequence). CDR3 nucleotides: TGTGCCAGCAGGGGGGCTGGGGTCCGGACTGAAGCTTTCTTT. It yields the protein CASRGAGVRTEAFF.

The J gene is TRBJ2-5, the V gene TRBV15; a possible D gene is TRBD1 (5 bases). V was pared by 0 bases and J by 2 bases, with 7 bases between. The germline gives CDR1 LNHNV, CDR2 YYDKDF (reference sequence). This CDR3 is 14 amino acids long. DNA of the CDR3: TGTGCCACCAGCAGAGATCAGGGTCAAGAGACCCAGTACTTC. Amino acid sequence: CATSRDQGQETQYF. Full variable domain (rest looked up from reference TRBV15 and TRBJ2-5): DAMVIQNPRYQVTQFGKPVTLSCSQTLNHNVMYWYQQKSSQAPKLLFHYYDKDFNNEADTPDNFQSRRPNTSFCFLDIRSPGLGDTAMYLCATSRDQGQETQYFGPGTRLLVL.

The chain uses TRBV28 and TRBJ2-5; TRBD1 is a possible D gene (6 bases). The CDR3 has 15 amino acids. The germline CDR1 and CDR2 sequences are MDHEN and SYDVKM. With 6 bases removed from V and 1 base from J, the gap between germline ends came to 15 bases. The DNA of the CDR3 is TGTGCCAGCAGCCCCCCACTAGGGGGCCAAGAGACCCAGTACTTC. This translates into CASSPPLGGQETQYF.

V usage is TRBV30 and J usage is TRBJ1-1, with TRBD1 as a possible D gene (6 bases). V dropped 4 bases and J dropped 10 bases, with 19 bases sitting between them. Germline CDR1 is GTSNPN and CDR2 is SVGIG (reference sequence). The CDR3 extends over 13 amino acids. The CDR3, as DNA: TGTGCCTGGACCGAACAGGGAGGGCCGAGAGCTTTCTTT. The encoded protein is CAWTEQGGPRAFF.

This chain connects TRBV18 to TRBJ1-2; D may be TRBD1 (5 bases). Trimming left V 3 bases short and J 4 bases short, with 12 bases between. The CDR3 extends over 14 amino acids. Germline CDR1 reads KGHSH; CDR2 reads LQKENI. This CDR3 is CASSPSTASYGYTF. The CDR3 DNA sequence: TGTGCCAGCTCACCGTCGACAGCGAGCTATGGCTACACCTTC.

This clone was seen a handful of times. The chain joins TRBV5-4 to TRBJ2-5; 8 bases map to TRBD1. Trimming cost V 1 base and J 5 bases; bases outside gene matches: 4. The CDR3 spans 14 residues. The germline V gene encodes CDR1 SGHNT and CDR2 YYREEE (reference sequence). The CDR3 spells CASSLNRGDETQYF. The CDR3 DNA reads as TGTGCCAGCAGCTTGAACAGGGGGGACGAGACCCAGTACTTC.

This clone occurred a few times. This sequence joins TRBV5-4 and TRBJ2-7; TRBD1 agrees at 7 bases. With V trimmed by 0 bases and J by 7 bases, 4 bases remained unmatched. The germline V gene has CDR1 SGHNT and CDR2 YYREEE (reference sequence). The CDR3 spans 13 residues. CDR3 coding DNA: TGTGCCAGCAGCTTGGAGGGGGCCAATGAGCAGTACTTC. It encodes CASSLEGANEQYF.

The CDR3 region has the DNA TGCAGCGTTGAAAGGACAGCCTCCTACAATGAGCAGTTCTTC. It translates to CSVERTASYNEQFF. The V gene is TRBV29-1, the J gene TRBJ2-1; TRBD1 is a possible D gene (6 bases). The CDR3 extends over 14 amino acids. V was shortened by 2 bases and J by 0 bases, with 8 bases between the two germline ends. Germline-derived CDR1 and CDR2 are SQVTM and ANQGSEA.

This clone was detected only a few times. The chain couples TRBV7-2 to TRBJ2-4, with a weak D call TRBD1 (7 bases). Trimming left V 1 base short and J 7 bases short, with 11 bases between. The CDR3 totals 14 residues. Germline CDR1 is SGHTA and CDR2 is FQGNSA. The CDR3 region is CASSLDPGGNIQYF. The CDR3 coding sequence is TGTGCCAGCAGCTTAGATCCAGGGGGGAACATTCAGTACTTC.

CDR3 nucleotide sequence: TGTGCCAGCAGGCACACAGGCCCAGGGTGGGATACGCAGTATTTT. It yields the protein CASRHTGPGWDTQYF. The chain has TRBV6-1 and TRBJ2-3, with D possibly being TRBD1 (5 bases). This CDR3 region has 15 residues. V lost 6 bases, J lost 6 bases, and 19 bases lay in between. Germline-derived CDR1 and CDR2 are MNHNS and SASEGT.

This clone has only a few counts. The chain joins TRBV7-3 to TRBJ2-1; TRBD2 matches 9 bases. The CDR3 is 16 residues long. V dropped 1 base and J dropped 5; count of bases not matched to a gene: 6. CDR1 is SGHTA and CDR2 is FQGTGA in the germline V gene. CDR3 in DNA: TGTGCCAGCAGCTTAAGAGTCCTAGCGGGACACAATGAGCAGTTCTTC. This encodes CASSLRVLAGHNEQFF.

The chain recombines TRBV9 with TRBJ1-1, with TRBD1 matching over 8 bases. Germline CDR1 is SGDLS and CDR2 is YYNGEE. The trim removed 3 bases at V and 4 bases at J, leaving 11 bases unmatched. This CDR3 comprises 16 residues. The chain's CDR3 is CASSDKDREGSTEAFF. The CDR3 DNA sequence: TGTGCCAGCAGCGACAAGGACAGGGAGGGATCCACTGAAGCTTTCTTT. The entire variable domain, with the rest obtained from reference TRBV9 and TRBJ1-1, is as follows: DSGVTQTPKHLITATGQRVTLRCSPRSGDLSVYWYQQSLDQGLQFLIQYYNGEERAKGNILERFSAQQFPDLHSELNLSSLELGDSALYFCASSDKDREGSTEAFFGQGTRLTVV.

CDR3 coding DNA: TGTGCCAGCAGTTCCCAGAGGTACGAGCAGTACTTC. Protein sequence: CASSSQRYEQYF. The chain couples TRBV28 to TRBJ2-7; D gene ambiguous. The CDR3 consists of 12 residues. The germline V gene has CDR1 MDHEN and CDR2 SYDVKM. V was trimmed by 4 bases and J by 4 bases, leaving 8 bases between them.

The rearrangement joins TRBV9 to TRBJ2-5; 11 nucleotides agree with TRBD1. The germline V gene has CDR1 SGDLS and CDR2 YYNGEE. Unmatched junction bases numbered 5, after V lost 0 bases and J lost 7 bases. The length of the CDR3 is 15 residues. For the CDR3, the DNA is TGTGCCAGCAGCGTAGAGGGGACAGGGGGACGGACCCAGTACTTC. It encodes CASSVEGTGGRTQYF. The full variable domain, with the rest looked up from reference TRBV9 and TRBJ2-5, is DSGVTQTPKHLITATGQRVTLRCSPRSGDLSVYWYQQSLDQGLQFLIQYYNGEERAKGNILERFSAQQFPDLHSELNLSSLELGDSALYFCASSVEGTGGRTQYFGPGTRLLVL.

The J gene is TRBJ2-7, the V gene TRBV19, with TRBD2 matching 10 bases. The germline gives CDR1 LNHDA, CDR2 SQIVND (reference sequence). Losses at the gene ends were 6 bases for V and 1 base for J; bases not matched to a gene: 3. This CDR3 is built from 14 residues. Here the CDR3 reads CASSSSGGSYEQYF. In DNA, the CDR3 is TGTGCCAGTAGCTCTAGCGGGGGATCCTACGAGCAGTACTTC.

The chain has TRBV5-4 and TRBJ2-7; 10 bases fit TRBD1. CDR1 SGHNT and CDR2 YYREEE come from the germline V gene (reference sequence). CDR3 size: 16 residues. Losses at the gene ends were 4 bases for V and 2 bases for J; bases not matched to a gene: 9. The CDR3 DNA follows: TGTGCCAGCAGCGGGTACCGGGACAGGGGCACCTACGAGCAGTACTTC. It yields the protein CASSGYRDRGTYEQYF.

The gene calls are TRBV23-1 and TRBJ2-5; D is possibly TRBD1 (5 bases). TRBV23-1 is an ORF, and what it does is uncertain. V lost 3 bases and J 0 bases, leaving 17 bases between the germline ends. This CDR3 is 17 amino acids long. The CDR3: CASSHPNRNLYQETQYF. In nucleotides, the CDR3 is TGCGCCAGCAGTCACCCAAACAGGAACCTGTACCAAGAGACCCAGTACTTC.